The 28 T cell receptor beta chains given below trace back to one sample, sequenced in a study of blood T cell repertoires in COVID-19. Profiled with immunoSEQ multiplex PCR; TCRdb holds only in-frame clones, not every one. This sample has around 140,000 clones; about 81% occur once, and the top ten carry approximately 17%. Sequencing was done on a sample of peripheral blood. These receptors all stem from a woman older than 75 with acute or convalescent COVID-19.

The CDR3, as DNA: TGTGCCATCAGTGAGGAGGGCGCGGGTCTTAACTATGGCTACACCTTC. Protein: CAISEEGAGLNYGYTF. This chain connects TRBV10-3 to TRBJ1-2, with D uncertain. CDR1 is ENHRY, CDR2 SYGVKD, per germline. The CDR3 is 16 amino acids. V lost 2 bases to trimming and J lost 1 base, with 14 bases between them.

V usage is TRBV19 and J usage is TRBJ1-4; D uncertain. Trimming left V 0 bases short and J 5 bases short, with 19 bases between. This CDR3 region has 18 residues. Germline V gene lookup returns CDR1 LNHDA and CDR2 SQIVND (reference sequence). This chain's CDR3 is CASSIDEYPGDRNEKLFF. The DNA for the CDR3 is TGTGCCAGTAGTATAGATGAGTATCCCGGGGATCGAAATGAAAAACTGTTTTTT.

The chain links TRBV27 to TRBJ2-7; 8 nucleotides agree with TRBD1. The CDR3 has 14 residues. CDR1 is MNHEY, CDR2 SMNVEV, per germline (reference sequence). Trimming took 4 bases from V and 3 from J; bases not matched to a gene: 5. The CDR3: CASSSGQGVYEQYF. CDR3 coding DNA: TGTGCCAGCAGTTCAGGACAGGGAGTCTACGAGCAGTACTTC.

Comments on this clone: A read error may account for a junction end that differs from germline. The genes are TRBV5-4 and TRBJ1-1; D possibly corresponds to TRBD1 (5 bases). Germline values: CDR1 SGHNT, CDR2 YYREEE (reference sequence). The CDR3 runs to 12 residues. The CDR3 reads CGTGKGGTEAFF. Here the CDR3 DNA reads TGCGGGACTGGAAAGGGCGGCACTGAAGCTTTCTTT.

CDR3 sequence: CASSFTSGASGNTIYF. The CDR3 DNA is TGCGCCAGCAGCTTTACTTCAGGGGCCTCTGGAAACACCATATATTTT. The V and J genes are TRBV5-1 and TRBJ1-3; D possibly corresponds to TRBD1 (6 bases). Trimming took off 2 bases at V and 0 bases at J, with 12 bases between the two ends. This CDR3 has 16 residues. CDR1 and CDR2 from the germline V gene are SGHRS and YFSETQ.

This chain connects TRBV5-4 to TRBJ1-2; no definite D call. Deletions cut 4 bases from V and 8 bases from J, with 15 bases between. Germline CDR1 is SGHNT and CDR2 is YYREEE (reference sequence). The CDR3 is 13 residues long. The CDR3 DNA sequence: TGTGCCAGCAGCCCCCTGCCCGAGGGAGGCTACACCTTC. As protein: CASSPLPEGGYTF.

The chain combines TRBV21-1 with TRBJ2-2; TRBD1 reflects the table's D call only, with no check against the DNA. TRBV21-1 is classified as a pseudogene. The CDR3 is made up of 17 amino acids. The DNA for the CDR3 is TGTGCCAGCAGCAACTGGGGCGGACAGGGGTACACCGGGGAGCTGTTTTTT. It yields the protein CASSNWGGQGYTGELFF.

This chain links TRBV4-1 with TRBJ1-5; 7 bases are shared with TRBD1. The junction had 9 bases not matched to a gene; V was cut back by 4 bases and J by 6 bases. This CDR3 is built from 15 residues. Germline V gives CDR1 MGHRA, CDR2 YSYEKL. DNA for the CDR3: TGCGCCAGCAGCCGACAGGGCTTGGGAAGTCAGCCCCAGCATTTT. It is translated as CASSRQGLGSQPQHF.

This clone was seen a handful of times. CDR3 coding DNA: TGTGCCAGCAGCTTAACGGGGGGCTCCTCTGGAAACACCATATATTTT. The encoded protein is CASSLTGGSSGNTIYF. The chain couples TRBV7-2 to TRBJ1-3; D is possibly TRBD1 (6 bases). Trimming took 2 bases from V and 0 from J, leaving 11 bases between them. The CDR3 is 16 residues long. Germline V lookup: CDR1 SGHTA, CDR2 FQGNSA.

V and J are TRBV19 and TRBJ2-2; 9 bases line up with TRBD2. With 4 bases clipped from V and 3 bases from J, the junction kept 3 bases outside the gene matches. CDR1 and CDR2 (germline): LNHDA, SQIVND (reference sequence). The CDR3 sequence is 15 residues long. The DNA of the CDR3 is TGTGCCAGTAGTAGGGGACTAGCCGACACCGGGGAGCTGTTTTTT. It codes for CASSRGLADTGELFF.

This clone was counted once. The V call is TRBV11-2, the J call TRBJ1-1; D remains ambiguous. The germline CDR1 and CDR2 sequences are SGHAT and FQNNGV. The length of the CDR3 is 13 residues. The germline V and J ends were trimmed by 3 bases and 2 bases, with 7 bases remaining between them. CDR3: CASSLGYNTEAFF. CDR3 sequence (DNA): TGTGCCAGCAGCTTGGGCTATAACACTGAAGCTTTCTTT.

The chain has TRBV5-4 and TRBJ2-5, with 10 nucleotides matching TRBD2. V shed 4 bases, J shed 6 bases, and the junction held 9 bases outside the gene matches. CDR3 length: 15 amino acids. The germline V gene encodes CDR1 SGHNT and CDR2 YYREEE (reference sequence). The CDR3 DNA follows: TGTGCCAGCAGCCTGGGCGGACTAGCGGTGAAGACCCAGTACTTC. Its translation: CASSLGGLAVKTQYF.

The rearrangement links TRBV29-1 to TRBJ2-3; D gene uncertain. Germline loops: CDR1 SQVTM, CDR2 ANQGSEA. There are 14 residues in the CDR3. The V end lost 3 bases, the J end lost 4 bases, and 14 bases lay between the germline ends. The CDR3 here is CSVDLPLIADTQYF. In DNA, the CDR3 is TGCAGCGTTGACCTCCCCCTAATAGCAGATACGCAGTATTTT.

The CDR3 nucleotides are TGTGCCAGCAGCCCGCCTCGGGATGAAAAACTGTTTTTT. Protein sequence: CASSPPRDEKLFF. V usage is TRBV7-9 and J usage is TRBJ1-4; D gene ambiguous. Trimming took off 5 bases at V and 6 bases at J, with 10 bases between the two ends. Germline V gene sequence: CDR1 SEHNR, CDR2 FQNEAQ (reference sequence). CDR3 size: 13 residues.

This chain links TRBV6-5 with TRBJ1-2; D is ambiguous. The V and J ends lost 3 bases and 2 bases respectively, with 13 bases between them. This CDR3 has 15 residues. The V gene's germline CDR1 is MNHEY and CDR2 SVGAGI. The CDR3 DNA sequence: TGTGCCAGCAGTTATCGGGAGACCAACAACTATGGCTACACCTTC. Its translation is CASSYRETNNYGYTF.

The chain carries TRBV10-3 and TRBJ1-1, with D tentatively TRBD1 (5 bases). Germline V gene lookup returns CDR1 ENHRY and CDR2 SYGVKD. The V end was cut by 3 bases, the J end by 5 bases, with 7 bases between. The CDR3 spans 12 residues. Here the CDR3 DNA reads TGTGCCATCAGTGAACGGGGGACTGAAGCTTTCTTT. It encodes CAISERGTEAFF.

The chain uses TRBV3-1 (or the pseudogene TRBV3-2) and TRBJ1-1, with D unresolved. Between the trimmed V and J ends, which lost 4 bases and 5 bases, there was a span of 14 bases. CDR1 and CDR2 from the germline V gene are LGHDT and YNNKEL (reference sequence). CDR3 length: 14 residues. CDR3 sequence: CASSLQATRTEAFF. CDR3 sequence (DNA): TGTGCCAGCAGCCTGCAGGCAACTCGAACTGAAGCTTTCTTT.

The V call is TRBV19, the J call TRBJ1-1; weak D call: TRBD1 (6 bases). Germline V gives CDR1 LNHDA, CDR2 SQIVND (reference sequence). This CDR3 region has 14 residues. V was clipped by 5 bases and J by 11 bases, with 21 bases between them. As DNA, the CDR3 is TGTGCCAGTAGTTTCGCAACATCAGGGGCGCGGGCTTTCTTT. Protein product: CASSFATSGARAFF.

The chain is built from TRBV24-1 and TRBJ2-7, with D perhaps TRBD1 (5 bases). This CDR3 is 15 amino acids long. The V end lost 9 bases, the J end lost 4 bases, and 21 bases lay between the germline ends. Germline V gene data show CDR1 as KGHDR and CDR2 as SFDVKD. This chain's CDR3 is CATYFWGQRLYEQYF. In DNA, the CDR3 is TGTGCCACCTATTTTTGGGGCCAGAGATTGTACGAGCAGTACTTC.

The chain links TRBV5-1 to TRBJ2-7; maybe TRBD1 (6 bases). CDR3 length equals 14 residues. V was cut by 4 bases and J by 5 bases, with 16 bases left in between. CDR1 SGHRS and CDR2 YFSETQ come from the germline V gene. CDR3 loop: CASSPPQGSHEQYF. CDR3 sequence (DNA): TGCGCCAGCAGCCCCCCACAGGGTTCCCACGAGCAGTACTTC.

The chain carries TRBV28 and TRBJ1-3; a possible D gene is TRBD1 (5 bases). The germline V gene has CDR1 MDHEN and CDR2 SYDVKM. The CDR3 has 15 amino acids. Trimming pared 6 bases from V and 2 bases from J, leaving 14 bases between. The CDR3 reads CASRNQGLPGNTIYF. DNA of the CDR3: TGTGCCAGCAGAAACCAGGGCTTGCCTGGAAACACCATATATTTT.

Points on this clone: At one end the junction does not follow the germline gene, possibly because of a read error. The CDR3 sequence is CASSEARDRHYYF. The CDR3 DNA reads as TGTGCCAGCAGTGAAGCGCGGGACAGGCACTACTACTTT. The V gene is TRBV6-1, the J gene TRBJ1-4; TRBD1 aligns across 8 bases. The V gene's germline CDR1 is MNHNS and CDR2 SASEGT. This CDR3 comprises 13 residues.

The chain combines TRBV2 with TRBJ1-2, with unresolved D. Per germline, CDR1 SNHLY and CDR2 FYNNEI. This CDR3 has 11 residues. V was cut by 8 bases and J by 4 bases, with 8 bases left in between. The CDR3 spells CASGRVYGYTF. The CDR3 DNA reads as TGTGCCAGCGGTCGCGTCTATGGCTACACCTTC.

V and J are TRBV5-8 and TRBJ2-5; TRBD1 agrees at 7 bases. The CDR3 is 14 amino acids. Germline V CDR1 and CDR2: SGHTS, YDEGEE. After removal of 4 bases from V and 1 base from J, the junction contained 4 bases not matched to a gene. The CDR3 region has the DNA TGTGCCAGCAGCCACCGGACAGGCCAAGAGACCCAGTACTTC. Protein sequence: CASSHRTGQETQYF.

A single count supports this clone. This chain joins TRBV5-6 and TRBJ2-2; D is unresolved. The CDR3 spans 14 residues. From germline, CDR1 is SGHDT and CDR2 YYEEEE. Trimming took off 4 bases at V and 1 base at J, with 8 bases between the two ends. The CDR3 loop reads CASSNTVNTGELFF. The CDR3 DNA follows: TGTGCCAGCAGCAACACAGTGAACACCGGGGAGCTGTTTTTT. Together with reference TRBV5-6 and TRBJ2-2, the CDR3 gives the full variable domain: DAGVTQSPTHLIKTRGQQVTLRCSPKSGHDTVSWYQQALGQGPQFIFQYYEEEERQRGNFPDRFSGHQFPNYSSELNVNALLLGDSALYLCASSNTVNTGELFFGEGSRLTVL.

The rearrangement uses TRBV6-6 and TRBJ1-1; 7 bases map to TRBD1. CDR1 and CDR2 (germline): MNHNY, SVGAGI (reference sequence). V trimming: 4 bases; J trimming: 4 bases; junction bases outside the gene matches: 9. This CDR3 comprises 15 residues. CDR3 protein: CASSSNRQGGTEAFF. DNA for the CDR3: TGTGCCAGCAGTTCCAACCGACAGGGAGGCACTGAAGCTTTCTTT.

This chain joins TRBV19 and TRBJ2-4; 7 bases map to TRBD1. The germline V gene has CDR1 LNHDA and CDR2 SQIVND (reference sequence). V dropped 4 bases and J dropped 4; count of bases not matched to a gene: 4. CDR3 length: 14 residues. CDR3 amino acids: CASSTRQGKNIQYF. The CDR3 DNA sequence: TGTGCCAGTAGTACCCGACAGGGAAAAAACATTCAGTACTTC.

V usage is TRBV27 and J usage is TRBJ1-1; D is possibly TRBD1 (5 bases). Trimming pared 4 bases from V and 3 bases from J, leaving 9 bases between. Germline loops: CDR1 MNHEY, CDR2 SMNVEV (reference sequence). This CDR3 contains 13 residues. This chain's CDR3 is CASSWGVYTEAFF. The DNA of the CDR3 is TGTGCCAGCAGTTGGGGGGTGTACACTGAAGCTTTCTTT.